Listed below are T cell receptor beta chains from one sample, sequenced in a study of blood T cell repertoires in COVID-19. TCRdb's copy holds only in-frame clones and misses some; the assay was immunoSEQ multiplex PCR. This sample carries more than 200,000 clones, about four fifths of them seen once, and the ten largest clones take 8% to 10%. The sample comprised peripheral blood. These receptors all stem from a woman aged 45-59 years with acute or convalescent COVID-19. Both conserved end residues are part of each CDR3. D genes are given only for firm matches. Clone size, where shown, is once, few, many, or a class for clones that have expanded.

>TRBJ2-1|TRBV5-8|.|.
TGTGCCAGCAGCTTGACGGGTCCTGGGTACAATGAGCAGTTCTTC
CASSLTGPGYNEQFF
>TRBJ2-7|TRBV2|TRBD1|.
TGTGCCAGCAGTGCCCTTTCGGGGCGACAGGGCTACGAGCAGTACTTC
CASSALSGRQGYEQYF
>TRBJ2-7|TRBV11-2|.|.
TGTGCCAGCAGCTTAAGAGGAAACGTCTACGAGCAGTACTTC
CASSLRGNVYEQYF
>TRBJ2-1|TRBV7-8|.|.
TGTGCCAGCAGCTTATCAGGGGCCAATGAGCAGTTCTTC
CASSLSGANEQFF
>TRBJ2-7|TRBV6-2/TRBV6-3|.|.
TGTGCCAGCAGCCCGGGACAACCCTACGAGCAGTACTTC
CASSPGQPYEQYF
>TRBJ2-1|TRBV29-1|TRBD2|.
TGCAGCGTTGAAGGGTCTACTAGCGGTATCCAAGTGAGCTACAATGAGCAGTTCTTC
CSVEGSTSGIQVSYNEQFF
>TRBJ2-7|TRBV19|.|once
TGTGCCAGTAGTCCATATAGCGGTCCCTACGAGCAGTACTTC
CASSPYSGPYEQYF
>TRBJ1-2|TRBV6-4|TRBD1|.
TGTGCCAGCAGGGACACAGGGGGCTGGGGCTACACCTTC
CASRDTGGWGYTF
>TRBJ2-1|TRBV7-2|TRBD2|.
TGTGCCAGCAGCTTATTTGGGCTAGCGGTCAATGAGCAGTTCTTC
CASSLFGLAVNEQFF
>TRBJ2-1|TRBV11-2|TRBD1|.
TGTGCCAGCAGTCCTGGACAGGGGGCGAGATACAATGAGCAGTTCTTC
CASSPGQGARYNEQFF
>TRBJ1-5|TRBV10-3|.|.
TGTGCCACCGCCGGGGAAGGCCGGCCCCAGCATTTT
CATAGEGRPQHF
>TRBJ2-7|TRBV30|TRBD2|once
TGTGCCTGGAGCGCCAACCTCTTAGCGGGAGGACCCTACGAGCAGTACTTC
CAWSANLLAGGPYEQYF
>TRBJ2-1|TRBV30|.|.
TGTGCCTGTCTAATTCTAGCCAATGAGCAGTTCTTC
CACLILANEQFF
>TRBJ2-7|TRBV7-9|TRBD2|.
TGTGCCAGCAGCTCCTGGCTAGCGGGCTGGGGGCAGTACTTC
CASSSWLAGWGQYF
>TRBJ2-7|TRBV5-4|TRBD2|.
TGTGCCAGCACTCACTTAAACGGGGCGGGGGTCTACGAGCAGTACTTC
CASTHLNGAGVYEQYF
>TRBJ2-3|TRBV5-1|.|.
TGCGCCAGCAGCCTACCTAGCGCTGATAGCACAGATACGCAGTATTTT
CASSLPSADSTDTQYF
>TRBJ1-2|TRBV5-1|TRBD1|once
TGCGCCAGCAGTTTCGACAGGGGGCAACGGGGCTACACCTTC
CASSFDRGQRGYTF
>TRBJ1-4|TRBV7-2|.|.
TGTGCCAGCAGCTTAGCCGGCGGCAGGGGTTGGGAAAAACTGTTTTTT
CASSLAGGRGWEKLFF
>TRBJ2-1|TRBV5-1|TRBD2|.
TGCGCCAGCAGCTTCAGCGGGGTTCCCAATGAGCAGTTCTTC
CASSFSGVPNEQFF
>TRBJ2-7|TRBV5-4|.|.
TGTGCCAGCAGCTTAGACAGAAGTTCCTACGAGCAGTACTTC
CASSLDRSSYEQYF
>TRBJ1-1|TRBV27|TRBD1|.
TGTGCCAGCAGTTTATTGGGGACAGAACTTGAAGCTTTCTTT
CASSLLGTELEAFF
>TRBJ1-5|TRBV6-6|TRBD1|.
TGTGCCAGCAGCCTAACAGGGGGCGGCAATCAGCCCCAGCATTTT
CASSLTGGGNQPQHF
>TRBJ1-2|TRBV7-8|TRBD1|.
TGTGCCAGCAGCCCCCTCGGACAGGGGTCTAACTATGGCTACACCTTC
CASSPLGQGSNYGYTF